The 16 T cell receptor beta chains listed next were all sequenced from one sample in a study of T-cell reconstitution after alpha-beta-depleted transplantation in children. Researchers prepared the TCRbeta library using unique molecular identifiers, the study reports. TCRdb called the PCR reads again in MiXCR, with one record for every CDR3 protein. This sample yields around 110,000 distinct CDR3 sequences, of which 10% are seen a single time; less than 35% belongs to the top ten. Sequenced material: PBMCs, taken before TCRalphabeta/CD19-depleted stem cell transplant. The receptor set was obtained from a boy aged 2 to 9 with acute lymphoblastic leukemia, due to receive a stem cell transplant.

This clonotype was picked up many times. The chain couples TRBV7-9 to TRBJ2-1; the D gene is possibly TRBD1 (6 bases). CDR3 length: 15 amino acids. The V gene's germline CDR1 is SEHNR and CDR2 FQNEAQ (reference sequence). V lost 5 bases and J lost 0, with 11 bases in between. CDR3 in amino acids: CASSPRGPSYNEQFF. CDR3 nucleotide sequence: TGTGCCAGCAGCCCCAGGGGACCCTCCTACAATGAGCAGTTCTTC.

J is TRBJ1-4 and V is TRBV5-1; D is perhaps TRBD1 (5 bases). The length of the CDR3 is 16 residues. CDR1 is SGHRS, CDR2 YFSETQ, per germline. V was clipped by 5 bases and J by 7 bases, with 21 bases between them. The CDR3 spells CASRGRRGAEGEKLFF. The CDR3 nucleotides are TGCGCCAGCAGGGGTCGGCGCGGGGCTGAGGGTGAAAAACTGTTTTTT. The whole variable domain, remainder taken from reference TRBV5-1 and TRBJ1-4, is KAGVTQTPRYLIKTRGQQVTLSCSPISGHRSVSWYQQTPGQGLQFLFEYFSETQRNKGNFPGRFSGRQFSNSRSEMNVSTLELGDSALYLCASRGRRGAEGEKLFFGSGTQLSVL.

This clonotype turned up a few times. The CDR3 nucleotides read TGTGCCACCAGCAGAGATCGCCTGTTCGAGAGTCGTGGCTCCTACAATGAGCAGTTCTTC. This translates into CATSRDRLFESRGSYNEQFF. The chain combines TRBV15 with TRBJ2-1, with D hard to call. Germline CDR1 LNHNV, CDR2 YYDKDF (reference sequence). This CDR3 contains 20 residues. Trimming removed 0 bases at V and 0 bases at J, with 21 bases between. The complete variable domain, with remaining parts taken from reference TRBV15 and TRBJ2-1, reads DAMVIQNPRYQVTQFGKPVTLSCSQTLNHNVMYWYQQKSSQAPKLLFHYYDKDFNNEADTPDNFQSRRPNTSFCFLDIRSPGLGDTAMYLCATSRDRLFESRGSYNEQFFGPGTRLTVL.

This clonotype was counted between two and nine times. The chain employs TRBV20-1 and TRBJ2-3; 8 bases agree with TRBD2. Germline assignment: CDR1 DFQATT and CDR2 SNEGSKA (reference sequence). This CDR3 is 16 amino acids long. V shed 0 bases and J 6 bases; nucleotides not matched to a gene: 11. The CDR3 sequence is CSARDPTFREGDTQYF. Here the CDR3 DNA reads TGCAGTGCTAGAGATCCTACATTCCGGGAGGGGGATACGCAGTATTTT.

The rearrangement uses TRBV4-1 and TRBJ1-4, with no clear D. The CDR3 runs 12 residues. V was shortened by 4 bases and J by 8 bases, with 8 bases between the two germline ends. Germline V gives CDR1 MGHRA, CDR2 YSYEKL. DNA of the CDR3: TGCGCCAGCAGCCTGCCGGGAGAAAAACTGTTTTTT. It is translated as CASSLPGEKLFF.

This clonotype was counted ten times or more. J is TRBJ2-1 and V is TRBV4-1; 8 bases line up with TRBD1. Germline CDR1 and CDR2: MGHRA and YSYEKL. V lost 3 bases to trimming and J lost 8 bases; unmatched junction nucleotides: 9. This CDR3 is 15 amino acids long. The CDR3 nucleotides are TGCGCCAGCAGCCAGGGACAGGCGACGGGGGATGAGCAGTTCTTC. Translated: CASSQGQATGDEQFF.

This clonotype was observed a few times. The gene calls are TRBV25-1 and TRBJ2-5; TRBD2 agrees at 7 bases. The V and J ends lost 4 bases and 2 bases, in that order; junction bases with no gene match: 4. The CDR3 totals 14 residues. Germline CDR1 reads MGHDK; CDR2 reads SYGVNS. The CDR3, as DNA: TGTGCCAGCAGTGCAGGAGCGGGACAAGAGACCCAGTACTTC. This sequence encodes CASSAGAGQETQYF.

Ten or more counts support this clonotype. V is TRBV12-3 or TRBV12-4 and J is TRBJ2-5; 8 bases map to TRBD2. The CDR3 spans 13 residues. V shed 8 bases, J shed 5 bases, and the junction held 7 bases outside the gene matches. The CDR3 reads CASSFSGMETQYF. The CDR3 nucleotides read TGTGCCAGCTCCTTTAGCGGGATGGAGACCCAGTACTTC.

This chain uses TRBV9 with TRBJ1-6; TRBD1 might be the D (5 bases). The CDR3 has 15 residues. Deletions cut 3 bases from V and 10 bases from J, with 17 bases between. Germline lookup yields CDR1 SGDLS and CDR2 YYNGEE. The CDR3 is CASSARQAGGSPLHF. For the CDR3, the DNA is TGTGCCAGCAGCGCCCGCCAGGCGGGGGGGTCACCCCTCCACTTT.

Only a few counts were recorded for this clonotype. This chain uses TRBV5-5 with TRBJ1-1; 8 bases match TRBD1. The germline gives CDR1 SGHKS, CDR2 YYEKEE (reference sequence). With V trimmed by 4 bases and J by 0 bases, 8 bases remained unmatched. The CDR3 has 16 amino acids. The CDR3 here is CASSRLTGVLNTEAFF. In nucleotides, the CDR3 is TGTGCCAGCAGCAGGTTGACAGGGGTTTTGAACACTGAAGCTTTCTTT.

A few counts support this clonotype. The chain is built from TRBV6-1 and TRBJ2-3; TRBD2 matches 12 bases. The CDR3 totals 15 residues. Germline V gene data show CDR1 as MNHNS and CDR2 as SASEGT. V lost 7 bases and J lost 6; bases outside the gene matches: 8. The CDR3 sequence: CASTKTSGSSDTQYF. CDR3 bases: TGTGCCAGCACCAAGACTAGCGGGAGTTCGGATACGCAGTATTTT.

This chain links TRBV6-1 with TRBJ1-3; the D gene is possibly TRBD1 (5 bases). The length of the CDR3 is 17 residues. The V end was cut by 6 bases, the J end by 2 bases, with 20 bases between. The germline gives CDR1 MNHNS, CDR2 SASEGT. CDR3 in DNA: TGTGCCAGCAGACGTAGACTTCAGGGAGGGACTGGAAACACCATATATTTT. As protein: CASRRRLQGGTGNTIYF.

The V gene is TRBV6-1, the J gene TRBJ2-7; 10 bases agree with TRBD2. V lost 5 bases and J lost 6; bases outside the gene matches: 10. The germline CDR1 and CDR2 sequences are MNHNS and SASEGT. This CDR3 has 15 residues. The CDR3 DNA reads as TGTGCCAGCAGTCGACGACCGGGACTAGCGACCGAGCAGTACTTC. Translated, it gives CASSRRPGLATEQYF.

At least ten counts were recorded for this clonotype. V gene TRBV20-1 combines with J gene TRBJ2-5; 7 bases fit TRBD1. The V gene end was trimmed by 6 bases and the J gene end by 3 bases; junction bases not matched to a gene: 13. This CDR3 contains 15 residues. In germline, CDR1 is DFQATT, CDR2 SNEGSKA (reference sequence). Here the CDR3 reads CSAPDPGTAEETQYF. In DNA form, the CDR3 reads TGCAGTGCGCCTGACCCCGGGACAGCCGAAGAGACCCAGTACTTC.

This clonotype was seen only a few times. The genes are TRBV12-3 or TRBV12-4 and TRBJ2-2; no reliable D call. The CDR3 extends over 14 amino acids. The V end lost 7 bases, the J end lost 6 bases, and 15 bases lay between the germline ends. CDR3 protein: CASIPLGESGELFF. The CDR3 DNA is TGTGCCAGCATTCCCCTAGGAGAGTCCGGGGAGCTGTTTTTT.

V and J are TRBV7-9 and TRBJ2-1, with 13 nucleotides matching TRBD2. CDR1 SEHNR and CDR2 FQNEAQ come from the germline V gene (reference sequence). CDR3 length equals 16 residues. V shed 5 bases and J 7 bases; nucleotides not matched to a gene: 8. The CDR3 region has the DNA TGTGCCAGCAGCATCCCGGGACTAGCGGGACGGAATGAGCAGTTCTTC. Amino acid sequence: CASSIPGLAGRNEQFF.